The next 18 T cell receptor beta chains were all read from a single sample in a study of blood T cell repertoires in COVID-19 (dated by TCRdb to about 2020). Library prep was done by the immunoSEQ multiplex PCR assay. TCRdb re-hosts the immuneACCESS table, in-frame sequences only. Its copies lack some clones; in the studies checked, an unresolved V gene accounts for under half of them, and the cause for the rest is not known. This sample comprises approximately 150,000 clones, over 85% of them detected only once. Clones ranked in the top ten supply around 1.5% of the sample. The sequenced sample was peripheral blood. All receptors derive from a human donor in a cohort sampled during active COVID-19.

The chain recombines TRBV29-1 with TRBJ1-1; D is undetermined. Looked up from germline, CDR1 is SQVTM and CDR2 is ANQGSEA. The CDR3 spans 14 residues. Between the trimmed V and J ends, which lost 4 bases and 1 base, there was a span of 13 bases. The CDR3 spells CSVAWLAGNTEAFF. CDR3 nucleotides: TGCAGCGTTGCTTGGTTGGCAGGGAACACTGAAGCTTTCTTT.

The CDR3 is CASSQFSEGYGYTF. In DNA, the CDR3 is TGCGCCAGCAGCCAATTCTCAGAGGGCTATGGCTACACCTTC. The chain links TRBV4-1 to TRBJ1-2, with D unresolved. The CDR3 has 14 amino acids. V was pared by 2 bases and J by 4 bases, with 11 bases between. The germline V gene encodes CDR1 MGHRA and CDR2 YSYEKL.

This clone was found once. The CDR3 nucleotides read TGTGCCAGCAGCCACTCGACAGAGTTCTATGGCTACACCTTC. It translates to CASSHSTEFYGYTF. The chain has TRBV3-1 (or the pseudogene TRBV3-2) and TRBJ1-2; weak D call: TRBD1 (5 bases). The CDR3 totals 14 residues. Trimming took off 3 bases at V and 4 bases at J, with 12 bases between the two ends. The germline gives CDR1 LGHDT, CDR2 YNNKEL (reference sequence).

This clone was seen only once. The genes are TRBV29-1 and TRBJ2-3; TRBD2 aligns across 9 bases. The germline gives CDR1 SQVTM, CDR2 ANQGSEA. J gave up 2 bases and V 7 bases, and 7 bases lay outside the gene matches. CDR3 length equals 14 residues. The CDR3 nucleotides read TGCAGCGGAGGGCTAGCGGGGTACACAGATACGCAGTATTTT. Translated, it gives CSGGLAGYTDTQYF.

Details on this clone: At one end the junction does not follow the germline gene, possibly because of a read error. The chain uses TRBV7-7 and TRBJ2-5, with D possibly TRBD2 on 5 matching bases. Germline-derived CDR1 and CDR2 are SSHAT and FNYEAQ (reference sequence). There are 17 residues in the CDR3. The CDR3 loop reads CASSPLETRGGAGAQYF. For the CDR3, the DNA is TGTGCTAGCAGCCCCCTGGAGACGCGCGGTGGAGCCGGGGCCCAGTACTTC.

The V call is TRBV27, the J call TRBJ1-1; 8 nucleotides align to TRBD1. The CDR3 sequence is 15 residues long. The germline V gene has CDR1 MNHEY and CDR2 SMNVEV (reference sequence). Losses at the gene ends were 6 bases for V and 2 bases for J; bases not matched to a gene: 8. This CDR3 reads CASRPRQGFNTEAFF. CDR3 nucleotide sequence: TGTGCCAGCAGACCCAGACAGGGGTTTAACACTGAAGCTTTCTTT.

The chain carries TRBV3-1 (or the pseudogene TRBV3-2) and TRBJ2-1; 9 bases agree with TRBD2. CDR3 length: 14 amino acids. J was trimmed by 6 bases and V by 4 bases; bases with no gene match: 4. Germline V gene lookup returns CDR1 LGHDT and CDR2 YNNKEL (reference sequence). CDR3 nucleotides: TGTGCCAGCAGCCGCAGCGGGGGGCCCAATGAGCAGTTCTTC. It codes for CASSRSGGPNEQFF.

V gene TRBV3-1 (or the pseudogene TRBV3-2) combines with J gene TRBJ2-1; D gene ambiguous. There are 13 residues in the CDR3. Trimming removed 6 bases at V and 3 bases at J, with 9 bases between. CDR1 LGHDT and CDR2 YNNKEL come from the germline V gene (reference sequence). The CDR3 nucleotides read TGTGCCAGCAGGGTGTTCGGCTACAATGAGCAGTTCTTC. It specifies CASRVFGYNEQFF.

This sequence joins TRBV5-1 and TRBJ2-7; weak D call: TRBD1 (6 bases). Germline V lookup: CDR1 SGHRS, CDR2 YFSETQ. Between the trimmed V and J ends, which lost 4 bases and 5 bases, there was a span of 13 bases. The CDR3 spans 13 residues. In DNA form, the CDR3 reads TGCGCCAGCAGCAACGCAGGGGCGAACGAGCAGTACTTC. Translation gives CASSNAGANEQYF.

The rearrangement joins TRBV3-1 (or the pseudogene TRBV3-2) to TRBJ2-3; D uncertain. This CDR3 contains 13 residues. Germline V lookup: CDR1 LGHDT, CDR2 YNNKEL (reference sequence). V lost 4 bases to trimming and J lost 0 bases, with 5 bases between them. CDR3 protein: CASSLGSTDTQYF. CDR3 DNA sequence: TGTGCCAGCAGCCTGGGCAGCACAGATACGCAGTATTTT.

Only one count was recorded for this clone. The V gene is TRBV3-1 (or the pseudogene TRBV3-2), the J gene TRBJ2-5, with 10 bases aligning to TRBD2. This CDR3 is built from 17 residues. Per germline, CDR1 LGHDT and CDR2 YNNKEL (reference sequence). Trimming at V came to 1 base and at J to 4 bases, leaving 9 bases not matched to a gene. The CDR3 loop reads CASSQGSSGGASETQYF. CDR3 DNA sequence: TGTGCCAGCAGCCAAGGGTCCAGCGGGGGGGCCTCAGAGACCCAGTACTTC.

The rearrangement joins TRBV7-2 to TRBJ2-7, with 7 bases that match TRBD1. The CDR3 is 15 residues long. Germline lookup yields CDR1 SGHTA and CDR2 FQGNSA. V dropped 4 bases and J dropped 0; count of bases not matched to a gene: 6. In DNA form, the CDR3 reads TGTGCCAGCAGCTCGGCTGGGACAGCCTCCTACGAGCAGTACTTC. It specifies CASSSAGTASYEQYF. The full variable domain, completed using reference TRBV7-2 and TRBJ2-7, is GAGVSQSPSNKVTEKGKDVELRCDPISGHTALYWYRQSLGQGLEFLIYFQGNSAPDKSGLPSDRFSAERTGGSVSTLTIQRTQQEDSAVYLCASSSAGTASYEQYFGPGTRLTVT.

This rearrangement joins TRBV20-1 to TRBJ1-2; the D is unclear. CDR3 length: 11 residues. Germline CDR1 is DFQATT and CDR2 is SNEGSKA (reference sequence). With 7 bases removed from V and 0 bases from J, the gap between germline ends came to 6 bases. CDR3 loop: CSGASNYGYTF. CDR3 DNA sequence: TGCAGTGGGGCCTCTAACTATGGCTACACCTTC.

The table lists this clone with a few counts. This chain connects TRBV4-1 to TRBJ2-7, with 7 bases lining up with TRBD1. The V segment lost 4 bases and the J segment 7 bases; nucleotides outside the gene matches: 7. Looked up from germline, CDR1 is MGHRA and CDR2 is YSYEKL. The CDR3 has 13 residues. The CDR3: CASSLREDREQYF. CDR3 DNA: TGCGCCAGCAGCCTCCGCGAGGACAGGGAGCAGTACTTC.

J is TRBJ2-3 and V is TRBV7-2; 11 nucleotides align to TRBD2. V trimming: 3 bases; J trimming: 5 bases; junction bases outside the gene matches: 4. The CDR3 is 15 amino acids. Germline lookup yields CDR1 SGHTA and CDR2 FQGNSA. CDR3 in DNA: TGTGCCAGCAGCTTTAGCGGGGGGGGAGGAGATACGCAGTATTTT. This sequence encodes CASSFSGGGGDTQYF.

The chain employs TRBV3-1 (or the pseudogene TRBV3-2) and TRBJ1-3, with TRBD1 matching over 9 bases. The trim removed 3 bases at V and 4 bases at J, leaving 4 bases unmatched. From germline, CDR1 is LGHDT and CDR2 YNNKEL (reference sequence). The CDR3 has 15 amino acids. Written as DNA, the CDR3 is TGTGCCAGCAGCCAGACAGGGGGAAGAGGAAACACCATATATTTT. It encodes CASSQTGGRGNTIYF.

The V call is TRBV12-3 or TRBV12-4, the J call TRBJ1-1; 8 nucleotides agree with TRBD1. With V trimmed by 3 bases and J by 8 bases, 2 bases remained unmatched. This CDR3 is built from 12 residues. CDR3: CASSFDRGEAFF. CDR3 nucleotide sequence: TGTGCCAGCAGTTTCGACAGGGGAGAAGCTTTCTTT.

CDR3 in amino acids: CASSIESSGNTIYF. In DNA, the CDR3 is TGTGCCAGCAGCATAGAGAGCTCTGGAAACACCATATATTTT. The gene calls are TRBV5-4 and TRBJ1-3; D ambiguous. The CDR3 length is 14 residues. Germline V lookup: CDR1 SGHNT, CDR2 YYREEE (reference sequence). Trimming pared 4 bases from V and 0 bases from J, leaving 8 bases between.